The sequence of this T cell receptor (beta chain) was determined in a study of human T cells and chemical hapten exposure. This clonotype occurred a few times. Its target is unknown. V was pared by 4 bases and J by 7 bases, with 12 bases of the junction left unmatched. Germline V gives CDR1 MGHDK, CDR2 SYGVNS. The CDR3 extends over 16 amino acids. The time point was: patch test 1, 2 weeks after DPC sensitization. Regarding treatment: therapeutic diphenylcyclopropenone sensitization with weekly scalp DPC. Suited to DPC and affected by alopecia, the donors ranged from 18 to 70 years old. TCRdb reprocessed the RACE reads via MiXCR and lists one record per CDR3 protein. The sample consists of 300,000 to 350,000 distinct CDR3 sequences, under 8% of them appearing once. Findings and caveats of the study: Large CDR3 similarity clusters arose significantly more often from expanded TCRs than from controls.

The sample consisted of whole blood, taken in connection with sensitization to the hapten diphenylcyclopropenone (DPC). J is TRBJ1-2 and V is TRBV25-1; 10 bases agree with TRBD1. The TCR was taken from a woman under 30 with alopecia areata. Some clones in this sample may be carry-over from other donors' samples. The CDR3, as DNA: TGTGCCAGCAGTGGATCCCCCGGGACAGGGGTTAGTGGCTACACCTTC. Translated: CASSGSPGTGVSGYTF.